This TCR beta chain stems from a study of T cells in women clearing cervical HPV infection. Prevalent HPV16 infections were excluded; only incident single HPV16 infections included. This CDR3 has 15 amino acids. The V gene end was trimmed by 3 bases and the J gene end by 4 bases; junction bases not matched to a gene: 5. Germline lookup yields CDR1 LGHNA and CDR2 YNFKEQ. Details on this clone: The sequenced fragment ends 3 residues before the CDR3 boundary, so the rest is inferred from the germline J gene.

Profiled with immunoSEQ multiplex PCR; TCRdb holds only in-frame clones, not every one. Recorded for this sample: tens of thousands of clones. The specimen sequenced was blood buffy coat. The rearrangement uses TRBV4-2 and TRBJ2-5; 10 positions match TRBD1. This TCR was recovered from a woman between 18 and 75 years old with a cervical HPV16 infection that either progressed to CIN3+ or cleared (not recorded which). CDR3 DNA, as far as it was read: TGTGCCAGCAGCCAGGAGGACAGGGGGTCAGAGACC. This translates into CASSQEDRGSET. The whole CDR3 region reads CASSQEDRGSETQYF.